The T cell receptor (beta chain) described here comes from a study of blood T cell repertoires in COVID-19. Study as a whole: Acute and convalescent COVID-19 specimens originated in the United States, Italy and Spain. The cDNA or gDNA used as material had been derived from T cells, B-cell-depleted T cells, or PBMCs.

The germline V gene encodes CDR1 SGHRS and CDR2 YFSETQ. V dropped 2 bases and J dropped 1 base, with 8 bases sitting between them. The CDR3 runs 14 residues. Authors' processing steps: Estimation of nucleated cell counts was performed using reference gene primer amplification. Assay used: immunoSEQ multiplex PCR; TCRdb lists only in-frame clones, some missing. V, J and clone size reflect that table, while D and trimming were determined from the DNA. The table lists 100,000 to 120,000 clones, around 84% of them singletons. Note on this clone: This specimen includes other DNA sequences encoding the same CDR3.

V usage is TRBV5-1 and J usage is TRBJ2-3, with D maybe TRBD2 (6 bases). The receptor's source is a human donor in a cohort sampled during active COVID-19. What was sequenced was peripheral blood. As DNA, the CDR3 is TGCGCCAGCAGCTTTTCGGGGGGCACAGATACGCAGTATTTT. Its translation: CASSFSGGTDTQYF.